A single sample gave rise to the 5 T cell receptor beta chains below, sequenced in a study of human T cells and chemical hapten exposure. TCRdb re-derived calls from the RACE reads in MiXCR, one entry per CDR3 protein. The repertoire holds 60,000 to 80,000 distinct CDR3 sequences, with 32% as singletons. Time point indicated: patch test 1, 2 weeks after DPC sensitization. The treatment here: therapeutic diphenylcyclopropenone sensitization with weekly scalp DPC. Sequences were derived from whole blood, sampled in connection with sensitization to the hapten diphenylcyclopropenone (DPC). The source is a man aged 40-49 years with alopecia areata. Some clones in this sample may be carry-over from other donors' samples.

This chain uses TRBV3-1 with TRBJ2-7, with 10 positions matching TRBD2. Looked up from germline, CDR1 is LGHDT and CDR2 is YNNKEL (reference sequence). Germline trimming cut 5 bases from V and 7 bases from J; bases unmatched to any gene: 14. The CDR3 sequence is 16 residues long. The CDR3 DNA sequence: TGTGCCAGCAGCGCACTAGCGGGATCTGGGCGAGAGGAGCAGTACTTC. It encodes CASSALAGSGREEQYF.

The rearrangement joins TRBV9 to TRBJ2-7; no clear D. The CDR3 is made up of 15 amino acids. Germline CDR1 SGDLS, CDR2 YYNGEE. The ends were cut back, 0 bases at V and 0 bases at J, with 10 bases in the middle. CDR3 sequence: CASSVGVVSSYEQYF. CDR3 DNA sequence: TGTGCCAGCAGCGTAGGAGTTGTTAGCTCCTACGAGCAGTACTTC. Full variable domain (missing parts from reference TRBV9 and TRBJ2-7): DSGVTQTPKHLITATGQRVTLRCSPRSGDLSVYWYQQSLDQGLQFLIQYYNGEERAKGNILERFSAQQFPDLHSELNLSSLELGDSALYFCASSVGVVSSYEQYFGPGTRLTVT.

This clonotype was seen only a few times. V usage is TRBV4-1 and J usage is TRBJ2-3, with 9 bases matching TRBD2. The CDR3 runs 16 residues. The germline gives CDR1 MGHRA, CDR2 YSYEKL. V lost 4 bases and J lost 0; bases outside the gene matches: 5. The CDR3 DNA reads as TGCGCCAGCAGCCTAGGACTAGCGACAAGCACAGATACGCAGTATTTT. Translated: CASSLGLATSTDTQYF.

The CDR3: CASSLLAGGTGELFF. DNA of the CDR3: TGTGCCAGCAGTCTTCTAGCGGGAGGCACCGGGGAGCTGTTTTTT. J is TRBJ2-2 and V is TRBV6-2 or TRBV6-3, with TRBD2 matching 11 bases. V lost 5 bases, J lost 4 bases, and 3 bases stayed unmatched. This CDR3 region has 15 residues. Per the germline V gene, CDR1 is MNHEY and CDR2 is SVGEGT.

This clonotype was counted a few times. The chain couples TRBV6-1 to TRBJ2-6; D is perhaps TRBD1 (5 bases). V was cut by 0 bases and J by 3 bases, with 6 bases left in between. This CDR3 contains 15 residues. The germline CDR1 and CDR2 sequences are MNHNS and SASEGT. CDR3: CASSEAQGGANVLTF. CDR3 nucleotide sequence: TGTGCCAGCAGTGAAGCGCAGGGTGGGGCCAACGTCCTGACTTTC.